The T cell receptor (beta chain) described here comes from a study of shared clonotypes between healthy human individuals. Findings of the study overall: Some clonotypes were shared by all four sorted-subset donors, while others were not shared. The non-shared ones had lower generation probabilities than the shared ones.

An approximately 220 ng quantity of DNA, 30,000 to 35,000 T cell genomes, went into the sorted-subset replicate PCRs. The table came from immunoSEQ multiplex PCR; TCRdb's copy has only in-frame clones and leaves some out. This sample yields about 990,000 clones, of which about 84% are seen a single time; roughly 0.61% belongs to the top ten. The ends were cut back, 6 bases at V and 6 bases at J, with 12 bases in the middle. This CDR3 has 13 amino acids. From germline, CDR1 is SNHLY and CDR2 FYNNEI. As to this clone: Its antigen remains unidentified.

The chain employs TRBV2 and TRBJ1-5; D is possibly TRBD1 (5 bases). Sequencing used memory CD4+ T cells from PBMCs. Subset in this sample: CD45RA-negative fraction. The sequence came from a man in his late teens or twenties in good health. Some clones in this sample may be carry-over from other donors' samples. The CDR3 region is CASRGPVGQPQHF. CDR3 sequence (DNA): TGTGCCAGCAGGGGACCGGTGGGTCAGCCCCAGCATTTT.